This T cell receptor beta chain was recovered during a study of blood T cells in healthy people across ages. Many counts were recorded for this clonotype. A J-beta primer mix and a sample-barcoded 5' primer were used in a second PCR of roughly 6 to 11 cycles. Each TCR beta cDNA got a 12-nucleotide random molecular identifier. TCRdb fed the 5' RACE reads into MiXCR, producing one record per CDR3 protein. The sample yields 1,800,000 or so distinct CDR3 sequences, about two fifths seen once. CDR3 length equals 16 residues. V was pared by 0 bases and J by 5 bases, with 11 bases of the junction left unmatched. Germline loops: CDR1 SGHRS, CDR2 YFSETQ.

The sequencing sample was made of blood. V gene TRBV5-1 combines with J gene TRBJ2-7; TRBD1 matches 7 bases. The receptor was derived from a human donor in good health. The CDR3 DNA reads TGCGCCAGCAGCTTGGTGGAGACAGGGTTATCGGACGAGCAGTACTTC. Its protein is CASSLVETGLSDEQYF. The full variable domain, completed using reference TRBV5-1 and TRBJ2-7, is KAGVTQTPRYLIKTRGQQVTLSCSPISGHRSVSWYQQTPGQGLQFLFEYFSETQRNKGNFPGRFSGRQFSNSRSEMNVSTLELGDSALYLCASSLVETGLSDEQYFGPGTRLTVT.